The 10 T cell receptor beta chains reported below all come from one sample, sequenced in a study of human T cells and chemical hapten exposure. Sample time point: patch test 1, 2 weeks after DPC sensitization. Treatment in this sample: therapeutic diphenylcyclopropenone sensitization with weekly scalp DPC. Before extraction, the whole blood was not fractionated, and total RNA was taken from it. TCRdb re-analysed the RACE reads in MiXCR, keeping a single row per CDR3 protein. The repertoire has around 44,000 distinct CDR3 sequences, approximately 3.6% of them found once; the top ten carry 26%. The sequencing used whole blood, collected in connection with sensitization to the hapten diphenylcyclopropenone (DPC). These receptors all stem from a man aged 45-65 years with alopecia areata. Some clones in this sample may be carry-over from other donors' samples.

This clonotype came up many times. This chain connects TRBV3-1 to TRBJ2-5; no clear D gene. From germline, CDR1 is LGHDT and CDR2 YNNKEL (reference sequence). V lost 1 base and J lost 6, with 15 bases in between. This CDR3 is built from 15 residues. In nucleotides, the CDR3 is TGTGCCAGCAGCCAAGGGAGTATAGCATTGAAGACCCAGTACTTC. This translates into CASSQGSIALKTQYF.

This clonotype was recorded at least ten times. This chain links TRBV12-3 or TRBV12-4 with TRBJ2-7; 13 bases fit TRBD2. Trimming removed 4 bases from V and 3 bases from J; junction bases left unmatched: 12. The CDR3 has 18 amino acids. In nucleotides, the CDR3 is TGTGCCAGCAGTTACGCCCGATCGGGACTAGCGGGATTCTACGAGCAGTACTTC. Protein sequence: CASSYARSGLAGFYEQYF.

The CDR3 nucleotides are TGCGCCAGCAGCCAATTAAGGGGGGGAGAGCAGTACTTC. This gives the protein CASSQLRGGEQYF. The chain is built from TRBV4-1 and TRBJ2-7; perhaps TRBD2 as D (7 bases). Trimming removed 2 bases at V and 7 bases at J, with 12 bases between. The CDR3 runs to 13 residues. CDR1 is MGHRA and CDR2 is YSYEKL in the germline V gene.

In nucleotides, the CDR3 is TGTGCCAGCAGCTTCTACAGAAGCACAGATACGCAGTATTTT. This encodes CASSFYRSTDTQYF. The rearrangement uses TRBV7-2 and TRBJ2-3; D is unclear. The CDR3 is made up of 14 amino acids. Germline CDR1 and CDR2: SGHTA and FQGNSA. V shed 3 bases and J shed 0 bases, with 7 bases lying between them. Full variable domain (outside the CDR3, taken from reference TRBV7-2 and TRBJ2-3): GAGVSQSPSNKVTEKGKDVELRCDPISGHTALYWYRQSLGQGLEFLIYFQGNSAPDKSGLPSDRFSAERTGGSVSTLTIQRTQQEDSAVYLCASSFYRSTDTQYFGPGTRLTVL.

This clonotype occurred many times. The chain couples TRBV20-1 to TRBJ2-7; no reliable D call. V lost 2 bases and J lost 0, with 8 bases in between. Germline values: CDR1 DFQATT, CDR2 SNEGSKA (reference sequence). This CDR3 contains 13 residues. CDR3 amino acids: CSARTASSYEQYF. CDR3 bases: TGCAGTGCTAGAACCGCTAGCTCCTACGAGCAGTACTTC.

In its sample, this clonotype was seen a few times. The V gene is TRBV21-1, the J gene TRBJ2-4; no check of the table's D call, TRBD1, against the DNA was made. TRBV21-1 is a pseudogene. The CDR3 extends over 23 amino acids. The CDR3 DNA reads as TGTGCCAGCAGCAAACAAATGGGCGGACAGGCTACAACCCCTAACCTAGCCAAAAACATTCAGTACTTC. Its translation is CASSKQMGGQATTPNLAKNIQYF.

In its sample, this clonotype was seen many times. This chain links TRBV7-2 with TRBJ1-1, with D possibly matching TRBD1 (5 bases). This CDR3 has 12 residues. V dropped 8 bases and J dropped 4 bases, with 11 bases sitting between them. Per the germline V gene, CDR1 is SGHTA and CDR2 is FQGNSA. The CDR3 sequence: CASRLGATEAFF. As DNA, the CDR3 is TGTGCCAGCCGTTTAGGGGCCACTGAAGCTTTCTTT.

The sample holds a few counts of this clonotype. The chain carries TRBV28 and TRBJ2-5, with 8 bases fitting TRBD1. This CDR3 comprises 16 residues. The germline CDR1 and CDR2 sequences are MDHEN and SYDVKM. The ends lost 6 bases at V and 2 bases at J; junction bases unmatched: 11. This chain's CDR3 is CASSPLHGTGQETQYF. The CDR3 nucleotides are TGTGCCAGCAGCCCACTACACGGGACAGGACAAGAGACCCAGTACTTC. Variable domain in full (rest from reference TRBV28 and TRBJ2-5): DVKVTQSSRYLVKRTGEKVFLECVQDMDHENMFWYRQDPGLGLRLIYFSYDVKMKEKGDIPEGYSVSREKKERFSLILESASTNQTSMYLCASSPLHGTGQETQYFGPGTRLLVL.

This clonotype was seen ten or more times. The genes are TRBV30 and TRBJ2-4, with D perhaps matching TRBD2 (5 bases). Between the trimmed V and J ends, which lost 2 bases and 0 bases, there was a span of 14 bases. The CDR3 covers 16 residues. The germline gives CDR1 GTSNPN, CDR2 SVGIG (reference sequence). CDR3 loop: CAWSLGSGIAKNIQYF. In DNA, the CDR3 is TGTGCCTGGAGTTTGGGAAGCGGCATAGCCAAAAACATTCAGTACTTC.

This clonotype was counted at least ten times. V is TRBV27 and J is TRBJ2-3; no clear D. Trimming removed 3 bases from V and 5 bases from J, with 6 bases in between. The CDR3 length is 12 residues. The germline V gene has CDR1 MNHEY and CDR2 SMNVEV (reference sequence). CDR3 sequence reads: CASSLVGDTQYF. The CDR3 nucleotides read TGTGCCAGCAGTTTGGTCGGAGATACGCAGTATTTT.